The next 16 T cell receptor beta chains were all read from a single sample in a study of T cells in Graves' hyperthyroidism and ophthalmopathy. Authors of the study amplified TCR beta CDR3 regions from RNA transcripts. Researchers ran a first-round RT-PCR on the TCR CDR3 using the HTBI primer set. TCRdb re-analysed the multiplex PCR reads in MiXCR, keeping a single row per CDR3 protein. There are 600,000 to 800,000 distinct CDR3 sequences in the sample; 30% to 40% occur only once, and around 32% lies in the top ten. Sequences were obtained from blood. Receptors were obtained from a woman aged 40 to 50 with Graves' hyperthyroidism.

This chain connects TRBV6-5 to TRBJ2-5, with a possible D match to TRBD2 (6 bases). The length of the CDR3 is 14 residues. V lost 6 bases to trimming and J lost 2 bases, with 13 bases between them. Germline CDR1 and CDR2: MNHEY and SVGAGI. CDR3 DNA: TGTGCCAGCAGACGGGAGTGGGGTCAAGAGACCCAGTACTTC. This codes for CASRREWGQETQYF.

This chain links TRBV5-1 with TRBJ2-7; 7 nucleotides match TRBD1. The CDR3 runs 13 residues. The ends lost 4 bases at V and 6 bases at J; junction bases unmatched: 7. Germline V CDR1 and CDR2: SGHRS, YFSETQ. CDR3 nucleotides: TGCGCCAGCAGCGTGGACAGGTGGCTCGAGCAGTACTTC. Protein product: CASSVDRWLEQYF.

This clonotype was seen a handful of times. The chain joins TRBV15 to TRBJ1-1, with D perhaps matching TRBD1 (5 bases). The CDR3 consists of 14 residues. The V end lost 1 base, the J end lost 4 bases, and 10 bases lay between the germline ends. CDR1 and CDR2 (germline): LNHNV, YYDKDF (reference sequence). CDR3 residues: CATSRVMGTTEAFF. CDR3 sequence (DNA): TGTGCCACCAGCAGAGTTATGGGGACCACTGAAGCTTTCTTT.

The table lists this clonotype with a count of one. The J gene is TRBJ1-3, the V gene TRBV7-8; no clear D gene. Germline CDR1 is SGHVS and CDR2 is FQNEAQ. V was clipped by 7 bases and J by 0 bases, with 10 bases between them. CDR3 size: 14 residues. The CDR3 is CASTWGFSGNTIYF. In DNA, the CDR3 is TGTGCCAGCACATGGGGTTTCTCTGGAAACACCATATATTTT.

This clonotype was seen repeatedly, ten times or more. The chain carries TRBV4-1 and TRBJ2-6; D is possibly TRBD1 or TRBD2 (5 bases each). This CDR3 spans 17 amino acids. V lost 2 bases and J lost 4, with 15 bases in between. The germline gives CDR1 MGHRA, CDR2 YSYEKL. The CDR3 DNA is TGCGCCAGCAGCCAATCGGCAGGGAGTACAGGGGCCAACGTCCTGACTTTC. Protein product: CASSQSAGSTGANVLTF.

This clonotype was seen once. The genes are TRBV7-9 and TRBJ2-2; 7 nucleotides agree with TRBD2. Germline CDR1 is SEHNR and CDR2 is FQNEAQ (reference sequence). V was clipped by 5 bases and J by 1 base; unmatched bases: 16. CDR3 length: 19 residues. The CDR3 loop is CASSGLLWTGGGNTGELFF. As DNA, the CDR3 is TGTGCCAGCAGCGGGCTATTATGGACTGGCGGGGGGAACACCGGGGAGCTGTTTTTT.

This chain joins TRBV7-9 and TRBJ2-7; D call uncertain. The CDR3 is 15 amino acids. V lost 5 bases, J lost 6 bases, and 20 bases lay in between. The germline gives CDR1 SEHNR, CDR2 FQNEAQ (reference sequence). CDR3 DNA sequence: TGTGCCAGCAGCCAAGAGTCCTTGGGGTTTTGCGAGCAGTACTTC. Its translation: CASSQESLGFCEQYF.

This clonotype appeared many times. J is TRBJ1-2 and V is TRBV5-5; D unclear. Germline V CDR1 and CDR2: SGHKS, YYEKEE (reference sequence). V lost 3 bases to trimming and J lost 4 bases, with 13 bases between them. The CDR3 length is 14 residues. The CDR3 DNA follows: TGTGCCAGCAGCTCCAGACCGGAAAGCTATGGCTACACCTTC. Translating it yields CASSSRPESYGYTF.

The V call is TRBV5-1, the J call TRBJ1-1; no reliable D call. This CDR3 has 14 residues. Germline assignment: CDR1 SGHRS and CDR2 YFSETQ. V shed 2 bases and J shed 1 base, with 9 bases lying between them. The CDR3 here is CASSFGRENTEAFF. The CDR3 DNA reads as TGCGCCAGCAGCTTCGGGCGGGAGAACACTGAAGCTTTCTTT.

This clonotype has just a few counts. The V and J genes are TRBV20-1 and TRBJ2-3; D is undetermined. Deletions cut 6 bases from V and 0 bases from J, with 13 bases between. CDR1 is DFQATT and CDR2 is SNEGSKA in the germline V gene (reference sequence). This CDR3 has 14 amino acids. The CDR3 DNA is TGCAGTGCCTCGACCCGCGGAAGCACAGATACGCAGTATTTT. This sequence encodes CSASTRGSTDTQYF.

The sample holds many counts of this clonotype. The chain joins TRBV15 to TRBJ1-1; D gene uncertain. V dropped 1 base and J dropped 1 base, with 4 bases sitting between them. Looked up from germline, CDR1 is LNHNV and CDR2 is YYDKDF (reference sequence). The CDR3 covers 13 residues. The CDR3 DNA follows: TGTGCCACCAGCAGAGCACGGAACACTGAAGCTTTCTTT. It encodes CATSRARNTEAFF.

This clonotype was observed a handful of times. The rearrangement joins TRBV7-6 to TRBJ1-3; 10 positions match TRBD1. Looked up from germline, CDR1 is SGHVS and CDR2 is FNYEAQ. V trimming: 1 base; J trimming: 7 bases; junction bases outside the gene matches: 7. This CDR3 has 16 residues. This chain's CDR3 is CASSLGFRDRGNTIYF. The DNA of the CDR3 is TGTGCCAGCAGCTTAGGATTCCGGGACAGGGGCAACACCATATATTTT.

This clonotype was counted a few times. This rearrangement joins TRBV24-1 to TRBJ2-7, with D possibly TRBD2 on 5 matching bases. V dropped 2 bases and J dropped 7 bases, with 11 bases sitting between them. The CDR3 covers 13 residues. The V gene's germline CDR1 is KGHDR and CDR2 SFDVKD. CDR3 in DNA: TGTGCCACCAGTGATTCTCTAGCTTCGGAGCAGTACTTC. Its translation: CATSDSLASEQYF.

V usage is TRBV5-6 and J usage is TRBJ2-7; D is undetermined. This CDR3 region has 15 residues. Germline lookup yields CDR1 SGHDT and CDR2 YYEEEE. The V end was cut by 6 bases, the J end by 2 bases, with 18 bases between. The CDR3 coding sequence is TGTGCCAGCATCCTCCTCTCGGCAGGACCCTACGAGCAGTACTTC. Protein: CASILLSAGPYEQYF.

V usage is TRBV19 and J usage is TRBJ1-3; D may be TRBD1 (5 bases). Deletions cut 5 bases from V and 4 bases from J, with 9 bases between. Germline V CDR1 and CDR2: LNHDA, SQIVND (reference sequence). This CDR3 is 13 amino acids long. This chain's CDR3 is CASSEGQGNTIYF. In DNA, the CDR3 is TGTGCCAGTAGTGAGGGGCAGGGAAACACCATATATTTT.

There are a few counts of this clonotype. The junction shows a germline mismatch at one end, possibly a read error. CDR3 coding DNA: TGTGCCAGCAGTTACTCGAGGGGTCTGGGGTTTTACGAGCAGTACTTC. It codes for CASSYSRGLGFYEQYF. V and J are TRBV10-3 and TRBJ2-7; D possibly matches TRBD1 or TRBD2 (5 bases each). Looked up from germline, CDR1 is ENHRY and CDR2 is SYGVKD. The CDR3 runs to 16 residues.